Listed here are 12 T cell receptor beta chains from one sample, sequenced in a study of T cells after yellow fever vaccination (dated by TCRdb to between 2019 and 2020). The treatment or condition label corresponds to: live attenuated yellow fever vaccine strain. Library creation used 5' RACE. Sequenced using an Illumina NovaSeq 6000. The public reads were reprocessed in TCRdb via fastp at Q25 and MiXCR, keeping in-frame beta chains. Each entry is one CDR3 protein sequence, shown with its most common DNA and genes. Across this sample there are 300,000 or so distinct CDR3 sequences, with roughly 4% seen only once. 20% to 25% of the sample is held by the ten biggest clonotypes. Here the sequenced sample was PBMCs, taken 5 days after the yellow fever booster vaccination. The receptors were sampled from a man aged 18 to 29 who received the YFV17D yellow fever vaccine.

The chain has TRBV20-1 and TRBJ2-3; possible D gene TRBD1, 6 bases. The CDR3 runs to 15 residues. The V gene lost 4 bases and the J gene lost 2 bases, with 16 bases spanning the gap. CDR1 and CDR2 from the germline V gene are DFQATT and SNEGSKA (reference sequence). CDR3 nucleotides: TGCAGTGCTATCCTCCGGACAGTCAACACAGATACGCAGTATTTT. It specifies CSAILRTVNTDTQYF.

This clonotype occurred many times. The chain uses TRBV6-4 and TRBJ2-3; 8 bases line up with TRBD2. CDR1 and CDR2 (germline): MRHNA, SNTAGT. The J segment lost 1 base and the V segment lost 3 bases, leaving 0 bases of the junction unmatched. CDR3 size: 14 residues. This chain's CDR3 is CASSERGGTDTQYF. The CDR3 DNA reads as TGTGCCAGCAGTGAGCGGGGGGGCACAGATACGCAGTATTTT.

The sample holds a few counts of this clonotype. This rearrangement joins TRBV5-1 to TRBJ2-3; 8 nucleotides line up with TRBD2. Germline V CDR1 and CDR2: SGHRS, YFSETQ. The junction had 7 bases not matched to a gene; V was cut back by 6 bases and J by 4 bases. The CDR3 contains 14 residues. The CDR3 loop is CASTLGGGSDTQYF. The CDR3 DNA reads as TGCGCCAGCACCCTCGGCGGGGGGTCAGATACGCAGTATTTT.

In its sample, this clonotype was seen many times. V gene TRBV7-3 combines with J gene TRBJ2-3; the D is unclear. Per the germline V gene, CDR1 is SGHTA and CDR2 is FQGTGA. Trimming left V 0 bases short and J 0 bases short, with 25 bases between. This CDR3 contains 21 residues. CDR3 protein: CASSLTPLRFDGSTSTDTQYF. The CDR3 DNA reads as TGTGCCAGCAGCTTAACGCCGCTCCGTTTTGACGGAAGCACTAGCACAGATACGCAGTATTTT.

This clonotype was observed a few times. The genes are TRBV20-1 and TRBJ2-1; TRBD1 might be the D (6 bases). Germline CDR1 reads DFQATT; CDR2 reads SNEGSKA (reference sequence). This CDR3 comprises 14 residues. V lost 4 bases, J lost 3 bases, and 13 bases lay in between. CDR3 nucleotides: TGCAGTGCTACTCAGGGGTCTCTCTACAATGAGCAGTTCTTC. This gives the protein CSATQGSLYNEQFF.

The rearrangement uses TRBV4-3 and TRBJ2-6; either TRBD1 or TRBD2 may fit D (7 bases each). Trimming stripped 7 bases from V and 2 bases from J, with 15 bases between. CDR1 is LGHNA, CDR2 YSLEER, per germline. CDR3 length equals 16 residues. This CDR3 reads CASNQGGGAGANVLTF. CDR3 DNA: TGCGCCAGCAACCAGGGAGGGGGCGCTGGGGCCAACGTCCTGACTTTC.

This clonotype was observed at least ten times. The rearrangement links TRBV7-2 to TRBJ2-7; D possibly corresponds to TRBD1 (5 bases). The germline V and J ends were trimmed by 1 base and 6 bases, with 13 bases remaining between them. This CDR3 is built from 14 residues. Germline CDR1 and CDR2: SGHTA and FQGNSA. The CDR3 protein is CASSLVTGPIEQYF. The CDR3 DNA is TGTGCCAGCAGCTTAGTTACAGGTCCCATCGAGCAGTACTTC.

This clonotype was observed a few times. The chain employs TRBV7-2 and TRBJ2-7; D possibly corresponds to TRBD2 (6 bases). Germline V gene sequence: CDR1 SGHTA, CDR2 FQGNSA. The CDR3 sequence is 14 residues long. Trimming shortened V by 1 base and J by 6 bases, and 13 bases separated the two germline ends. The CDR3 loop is CASSLGGGNPEQYV. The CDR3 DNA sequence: TGTGCCAGCAGCTTAGGTGGAGGGAACCCCGAGCAGTACGTC.

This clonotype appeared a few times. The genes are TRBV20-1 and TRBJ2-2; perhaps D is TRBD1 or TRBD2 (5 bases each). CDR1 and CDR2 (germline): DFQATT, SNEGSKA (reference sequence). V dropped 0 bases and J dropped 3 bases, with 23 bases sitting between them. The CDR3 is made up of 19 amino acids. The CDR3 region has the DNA TGCAGTGCTAGAGACCCTTTGGGGGTTCGCGGGCGTTACACCGGGGAGCTGTTTTTT. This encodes CSARDPLGVRGRYTGELFF.

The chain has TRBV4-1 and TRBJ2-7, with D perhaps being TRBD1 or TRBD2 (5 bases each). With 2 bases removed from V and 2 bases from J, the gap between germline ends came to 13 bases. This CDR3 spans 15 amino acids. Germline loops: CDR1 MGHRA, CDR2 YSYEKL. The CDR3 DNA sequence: TGCGCCAGCAGCCAAACGCCCTTGGGGGCCTACGAGCAGTACTTC. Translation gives CASSQTPLGAYEQYF.

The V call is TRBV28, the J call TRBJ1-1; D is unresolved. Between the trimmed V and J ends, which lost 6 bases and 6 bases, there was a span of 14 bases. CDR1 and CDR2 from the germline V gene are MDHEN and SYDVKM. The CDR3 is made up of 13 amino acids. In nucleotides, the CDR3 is TGTGCCAGCAGCCCTCGGGTGGCGTCTGAAGCTTTCTTT. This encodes CASSPRVASEAFF.

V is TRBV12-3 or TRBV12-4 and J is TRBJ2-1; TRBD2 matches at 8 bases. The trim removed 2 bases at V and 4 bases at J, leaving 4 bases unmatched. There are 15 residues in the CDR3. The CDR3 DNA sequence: TGTGCCAGCAGTTTAATCGGGGGGGGGTACAATGAGCAGTTCTTC. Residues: CASSLIGGGYNEQFF.